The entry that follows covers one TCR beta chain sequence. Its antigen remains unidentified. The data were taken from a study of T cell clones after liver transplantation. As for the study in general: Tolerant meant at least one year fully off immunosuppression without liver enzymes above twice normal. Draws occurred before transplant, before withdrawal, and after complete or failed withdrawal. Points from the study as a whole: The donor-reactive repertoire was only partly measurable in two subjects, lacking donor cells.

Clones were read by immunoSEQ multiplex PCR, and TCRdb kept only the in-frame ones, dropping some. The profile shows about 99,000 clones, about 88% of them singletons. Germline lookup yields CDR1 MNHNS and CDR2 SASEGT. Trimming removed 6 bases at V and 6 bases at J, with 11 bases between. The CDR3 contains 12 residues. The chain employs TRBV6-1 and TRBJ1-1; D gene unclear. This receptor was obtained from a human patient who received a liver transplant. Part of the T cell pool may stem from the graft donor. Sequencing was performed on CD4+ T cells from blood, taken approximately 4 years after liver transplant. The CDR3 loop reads CASSLLGAEAFF. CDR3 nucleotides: TGTGCCAGCAGCCTACTGGGAGCTGAAGCTTTCTTT.